These 32 T cell receptor beta chains originate from one sample sequenced in a study of T cells in localized non-small cell lung cancer. Profiled with immunoSEQ multiplex PCR; TCRdb holds only in-frame clones, not every one. Of about 730 clones in the sample, around 33% were seen once. The sample consisted of normal lung tissue next to the tumor, taken before any cancer treatment. The receptors were sampled from a man aged 35-75 years with stage II lung adenocarcinoma.

V usage is TRBV6-8 and J usage is TRBJ2-1; D ambiguous. The CDR3 extends over 15 amino acids. Germline-derived CDR1 and CDR2 are MNHGY and SAAAGT. Trimming removed 3 bases from V and 0 bases from J, with 9 bases in between. The CDR3 reads CASSYEASSYNEQFF. The CDR3 DNA reads as TGTGCCAGCAGTTATGAAGCAAGCTCCTACAATGAGCAGTTCTTC.

By its share, this clone is hyperexpanded (1% or more). The V gene is TRBV19, the J gene TRBJ1-1, with D tentatively TRBD1 (6 bases). Trimming pared 6 bases from V and 6 bases from J, leaving 14 bases between. Germline CDR1 is LNHDA and CDR2 is SQIVND (reference sequence). CDR3 size: 13 residues. The CDR3 here is CASRDRDTAEAFF. In DNA form, the CDR3 reads TGTGCCAGTAGGGACCGGGACACAGCTGAAGCTTTCTTT.

V gene TRBV5-1 combines with J gene TRBJ2-1, with 11 bases that match TRBD2. The CDR3 contains 16 residues. J gave up 6 bases and V 3 bases, and 8 bases lay outside the gene matches. CDR1 is SGHRS and CDR2 is YFSETQ in the germline V gene. CDR3 DNA: TGCGCCAGCAGCTCGGCAGGGACTAGCGGATTCAATGAGCAGTTCTTC. Translation: CASSSAGTSGFNEQFF.

The V and J genes are TRBV6-8 and TRBJ1-1; TRBD1 matches 7 bases. Germline CDR1 and CDR2: MNHGY and SAAAGT. Trimming removed 2 bases from V and 6 bases from J; junction bases left unmatched: 12. This CDR3 is built from 16 residues. CDR3 region: CASSYDRVGARPEAFF. In DNA form, the CDR3 reads TGTGCCAGCAGTTACGACAGGGTGGGGGCGAGGCCTGAAGCTTTCTTT.

CDR3 sequence: CASSDRGRSTDTQYF. The CDR3 DNA reads as TGTGCCAGTAGTGACCGGGGGCGCAGCACAGATACGCAGTATTTT. The chain joins TRBV19 to TRBJ2-3; D assignment may be TRBD1 or TRBD2 (6 bases each). Trimming stripped 5 bases from V and 0 bases from J, with 12 bases between. Germline CDR1 and CDR2: LNHDA and SQIVND (reference sequence). The CDR3 has 15 amino acids.

This clone was detected only a few times. The J gene is TRBJ2-3, the V gene TRBV9; TRBD2 matches 8 bases. This CDR3 is built from 14 residues. J lost 2 bases, V lost 6 bases, and 5 bases had no gene match. The germline V gene encodes CDR1 SGDLS and CDR2 YYNGEE. The CDR3 sequence is CASKAGGITDTQYF. The CDR3 DNA is TGTGCCAGCAAGGCGGGAGGCATCACAGATACGCAGTATTTT. Drawing the rest from reference TRBV9 and TRBJ2-3, the complete variable domain is DSGVTQTPKHLITATGQRVTLRCSPRSGDLSVYWYQQSLDQGLQFLIQYYNGEERAKGNILERFSAQQFPDLHSELNLSSLELGDSALYFCASKAGGITDTQYFGPGTRLTVL.

V is TRBV19 and J is TRBJ1-2; 9 nucleotides match TRBD1. Germline-derived CDR1 and CDR2 are LNHDA and SQIVND (reference sequence). V was pared by 7 bases and J by 1 base, with 4 bases of the junction left unmatched. The CDR3 has 14 residues. CDR3 region: CASIDRGVNYGYTF. The CDR3 DNA reads as TGTGCCAGTATTGACAGGGGGGTTAACTATGGCTACACCTTC.

The chain has TRBV29-1 and TRBJ2-5; D not resolved. Trimming took off 4 bases at V and 2 bases at J, with 11 bases between the two ends. This CDR3 comprises 13 residues. Germline CDR1 reads SQVTM; CDR2 reads ANQGSEA. DNA of the CDR3: TGCAGCGTTGTAGGAGACTTACAAGAGACCCAGTACTTC. Protein product: CSVVGDLQETQYF. Full variable domain (remainder filled in from reference TRBV29-1 and TRBJ2-5): SAVISQKPSRDICQRGTSLTIQCQVDSQVTMMFWYRQQPGQSLTLIATANQGSEATYESGFVIDKFPISRPNLTFSTLTVSNMSPEDSSIYLCSVVGDLQETQYFGPGTRLLVL.

In this sample, this clone turned up a few times. The chain combines TRBV18 with TRBJ1-1; 10 nucleotides align to TRBD1. The CDR3 has 19 residues. After removal of 0 bases from V and 4 bases from J, the junction contained 14 bases not matched to a gene. Germline V gene sequence: CDR1 KGHSH, CDR2 LQKENI. Written as DNA, the CDR3 is TGTGCCAGCTCACCACCGACAGGGGGCCTTCTAAGGGGGATCACTGAAGCTTTCTTT. This sequence encodes CASSPPTGGLLRGITEAFF.

This clone ranks as large. V gene TRBV4-1 combines with J gene TRBJ2-1, with TRBD2 identical over 15 bases. V trimming: 3 bases; J trimming: 5 bases; junction bases outside the gene matches: 8. Germline loops: CDR1 MGHRA, CDR2 YSYEKL. This CDR3 contains 18 residues. The CDR3 sequence is CASSQGYGTSGRHNEQFF. CDR3 DNA: TGCGCCAGCAGCCAGGGTTATGGGACTAGCGGGAGGCACAATGAGCAGTTCTTC.

Only a few counts were recorded for this clone. The chain recombines TRBV6-8 with TRBJ1-5; 9 bases are shared with TRBD1. The CDR3 is 15 amino acids. The germline V gene encodes CDR1 MNHGY and CDR2 SAAAGT. J lost 5 bases, V lost 6 bases, and 8 bases had no gene match. The DNA of the CDR3 is TGTGCCAGCAGAACGACAGGGGGAGGTTATCAGCCCCAGCATTTT. Protein sequence: CASRTTGGGYQPQHF.

This clone showed up just a few times. The chain couples TRBV1 to TRBJ2-5. TRBV1 has pseudogene status. The CDR3 covers 16 residues. The CDR3 sequence: CTSRKAPGRGRETQYF. The CDR3 region has the DNA TGCACCAGCAGGAAAGCTCCAGGACGGGGGCGCGAGACCCAGTACTTC.

This clone turned up a few times. This chain connects TRBV30 to TRBJ2-1, with 7 bases identical to TRBD1. The CDR3 loop spans 14 amino acids. The V and J ends lost 2 bases and 6 bases, in that order; junction bases with no gene match: 7. Germline CDR1 and CDR2: GTSNPN and SVGIG (reference sequence). CDR3 loop: CAWSPGGLVNEQFF. The CDR3 nucleotides read TGTGCCTGGAGTCCAGGGGGTCTGGTCAATGAGCAGTTCTTC.

This clone turned up a few times. The gene calls are TRBV11-3 and TRBJ2-1, with D perhaps matching TRBD1 (6 bases). CDR1 and CDR2 (germline): SGHNT, YENEEA. The CDR3 sequence is 16 residues long. V lost 2 bases and J lost 4, with 15 bases in between. The CDR3 sequence is CASSLSSAQGYNEQFF. CDR3 DNA: TGTGCCAGCAGCTTATCCAGCGCCCAGGGGTACAATGAGCAGTTCTTC.

The table lists this clone with a few counts. This chain's CDR3 is CATSKGQVGTDTQYF. In DNA form, the CDR3 reads TGTGCCACCAGCAAAGGACAGGTGGGCACAGATACGCAGTATTTT. The chain is built from TRBV15 and TRBJ2-3, with 7 bases lining up with TRBD1. V lost 4 bases and J lost 1; bases outside the gene matches: 5. Germline CDR1 and CDR2: LNHNV and YYDKDF (reference sequence). The CDR3 has 15 amino acids.

Within the sample, this clone is large (0.1 to 1%). The V call is TRBV9, the J call TRBJ1-4; D unclear. Trimming removed 5 bases at V and 3 bases at J, with 17 bases between. In germline, CDR1 is SGDLS, CDR2 YYNGEE. CDR3 length: 16 amino acids. CDR3 sequence reads: CASSEGMGRPNEKLFF. The CDR3 DNA follows: TGTGCCAGCAGTGAAGGAATGGGCAGACCTAATGAAAAACTGTTTTTT.

By share, this clone counts as large. The rearrangement links TRBV11-3 to TRBJ2-5; D ambiguous. Germline V gene lookup returns CDR1 SGHNT and CDR2 YENEEA. The CDR3 consists of 15 residues. Trimming cost V 4 bases and J 0 bases, with 12 bases left between them. The CDR3 coding sequence is TGTGCCAGCAGCTCAATTGACTGGGACCAAGAGACCCAGTACTTC. It yields the protein CASSSIDWDQETQYF. Using reference TRBV11-3 and TRBJ2-5 for the parts outside the CDR3, the full variable domain is EAGVVQSPRYKIIEKKQPVAFWCNPISGHNTLYWYLQNLGQGPELLIRYENEEAVDDSQLPKDRFSAERLKGVDSTLKIQPAELGDSAVYLCASSSIDWDQETQYFGPGTRLLVL.

The V and J genes are TRBV29-1 and TRBJ2-2; 7 bases align to TRBD1. Germline V gene data show CDR1 as SQVTM and CDR2 as ANQGSEA. Trimming at V came to 4 bases and at J to 1 base, leaving 0 bases not matched to a gene. The CDR3 loop spans 13 amino acids. The CDR3 nucleotides read TGCAGCGTTGGGGACAGGAACACCGGGGAGCTGTTTTTT. It yields the protein CSVGDRNTGELFF.

This clone was counted between two and nine times. The chain recombines TRBV11-3 with TRBJ1-3; D remains unclear. The CDR3 covers 16 residues. V lost 0 bases, J lost 0 bases, and 9 bases lay in between. From germline, CDR1 is SGHNT and CDR2 YENEEA. CDR3 bases: TGTGCCAGCAGCTTAGATCGGGGAGGCTCTGGAAACACCATATATTTT. Its protein product is CASSLDRGGSGNTIYF.

The V gene is TRBV28, the J gene TRBJ2-6, with D perhaps assigned TRBD1 or TRBD2 (5 bases each). The V end was cut by 6 bases, the J end by 4 bases, with 19 bases between. The CDR3 loop spans 17 amino acids. Per germline, CDR1 MDHEN and CDR2 SYDVKM. In nucleotides, the CDR3 is TGTGCCAGCAGAAGGGACCGCTTACCCTTGGGGGCCAACGTCCTGACTTTC. Protein product: CASRRDRLPLGANVLTF. Full variable domain (remainder filled in from reference TRBV28 and TRBJ2-6): DVKVTQSSRYLVKRTGEKVFLECVQDMDHENMFWYRQDPGLGLRLIYFSYDVKMKEKGDIPEGYSVSREKKERFSLILESASTNQTSMYLCASRRDRLPLGANVLTFGAGSRLTVL.

The chain recombines TRBV30 with TRBJ1-2; D gene uncertain. Germline assignment: CDR1 GTSNPN and CDR2 SVGIG (reference sequence). V lost 2 bases and J lost 5, with 12 bases in between. The CDR3 sequence is 13 residues long. The CDR3 protein is CAWSTQDSYGYTF. The CDR3 DNA reads TGTGCCTGGAGTACCCAGGACTCTTATGGCTACACCTTC.

The V call is TRBV10-2, the J call TRBJ1-2; D might be TRBD1 (5 bases). Between the trimmed V and J ends, which lost 0 bases and 8 bases, there was a span of 22 bases. This CDR3 region has 17 residues. Germline assignment: CDR1 WSHSY and CDR2 SAAADI. This CDR3 reads CASSESTYRKPSIGYTF. In DNA, the CDR3 is TGCGCCAGCAGTGAGTCGACCTACAGGAAGCCTTCTATCGGCTACACCTTC.

The rearrangement joins TRBV19 to TRBJ2-2, with D unclear. The germline V gene has CDR1 LNHDA and CDR2 SQIVND (reference sequence). The CDR3 is made up of 14 amino acids. Trimming took off 6 bases at V and 3 bases at J, with 11 bases between the two ends. CDR3 in DNA: TGTGCCAGTAGCCGGTCCCGGGACACCGGGGAGCTGTTTTTT. Protein: CASSRSRDTGELFF.

This clone was seen a handful of times. The chain links TRBV18 to TRBJ1-1; weak D call: TRBD1 (6 bases). The CDR3 consists of 12 residues. The germline gives CDR1 KGHSH, CDR2 LQKENI. Trimming shortened V by 3 bases and J by 7 bases, and 9 bases separated the two germline ends. The CDR3 nucleotides read TGTGCCAGCTCACCGACAGGTTTTGAAGCTTTCTTT. This encodes CASSPTGFEAFF. Supplemented by reference TRBV18 and TRBJ1-1, the full variable domain reads NAGVMQNPRHLVRRRGQEARLRCSPMKGHSHVYWYRQLPEEGLKFMVYLQKENIIDESGMPKERFSAEFPKEGPSILRIQQVVRGDSAAYFCASSPTGFEAFFGQGTRLTVV.

The chain recombines TRBV23-1 with TRBJ2-1; possibly TRBD1 for D (5 bases). TRBV23-1 is sorted into the ORF group, with uncertain function. V was pared by 0 bases and J by 7 bases, with 16 bases between. CDR3 length equals 16 residues. The CDR3 spells CASSQSLAGSGNEQFF. The CDR3 DNA follows: TGCGCCAGCAGTCAATCGCTGGCAGGGTCCGGGAATGAGCAGTTCTTC.

The genes are TRBV11-3 and TRBJ2-5, with 16 positions matching TRBD2. After removal of 3 bases from V and 5 bases from J, the junction contained 6 bases not matched to a gene. CDR1 and CDR2 (germline): SGHNT, YENEEA. CDR3 length equals 17 residues. CDR3 region: CASSLPGLAGGQETQYF. The CDR3 nucleotides are TGTGCCAGCAGCTTGCCGGGACTAGCGGGAGGGCAGGAGACCCAGTACTTC.

The V gene is TRBV19, the J gene TRBJ1-3, with 8 bases fitting TRBD1. With V trimmed by 4 bases and J by 3 bases, 5 bases remained unmatched. Germline V CDR1 and CDR2: LNHDA, SQIVND (reference sequence). The CDR3 has 15 amino acids. DNA of the CDR3: TGTGCCAGTAGTACCTCCGGGACAGGTGGAAACACCATATATTTT. It codes for CASSTSGTGGNTIYF.

V usage is TRBV6-8 and J usage is TRBJ2-7; the D gene could be TRBD1 or TRBD2 (5 bases each). With 0 bases removed from V and 5 bases from J, the gap between germline ends came to 17 bases. This CDR3 spans 16 amino acids. In germline, CDR1 is MNHGY, CDR2 SAAAGT. The CDR3 loop is CASSYSRGAPLDEQYF. DNA for the CDR3: TGTGCCAGCAGTTACTCGAGAGGGGCCCCTCTGGACGAGCAGTACTTC.

The chain combines TRBV12-5 with TRBJ1-5; TRBD1 matches 8 bases. This CDR3 is 15 amino acids long. Germline V gene lookup returns CDR1 LGHNT and CDR2 FRNRAP. V lost 4 bases to trimming and J lost 4 bases; unmatched junction nucleotides: 6. The CDR3 DNA reads TGTGCTAGTGGTTCTGGACAGGGAGGAAATCAGCCCCAGCATTTT. It codes for CASGSGQGGNQPQHF. Complete variable domain (other parts from reference TRBV12-5 and TRBJ1-5): DARVTQTPRHKVTEMGQEVTMRCQPILGHNTVFWYRQTMMQGLELLAYFRNRAPLDDSGMPKDRFSAEMPDATLATLKIQPSEPRDSAVYFCASGSGQGGNQPQHFGDGTRLSIL.

This clone showed up just once. The chain recombines TRBV14 with TRBJ2-7; 9 bases fit TRBD2. Per the germline V gene, CDR1 is SGHDN and CDR2 is FVKESK. The CDR3 has 17 amino acids. V shed 4 bases, J shed 3 bases, and the junction held 13 bases outside the gene matches. This chain's CDR3 is CASSPNRGSGRIYEQYF. In DNA form, the CDR3 reads TGTGCCAGCAGCCCGAACCGGGGTAGCGGGAGAATCTACGAGCAGTACTTC.

This clone is medium-sized within its sample. The rearrangement uses TRBV6-7 and TRBJ1-1; no firm D call. TRBV6-7 is designated an ORF whose function remains uncertain. V lost 4 bases and J 3 bases, leaving 3 bases between the germline ends. CDR3 length: 11 amino acids. For the CDR3, the DNA is TGTGCCAGCAGTTTTGACACTGAAGCTTTCTTT. Translated, it gives CASSFDTEAFF.

This clone has just a few counts. The chain couples TRBV5-1 to TRBJ2-2; 10 bases agree with TRBD1. Germline CDR1 and CDR2: SGHRS and YFSETQ. The CDR3 has 17 residues. The V gene end was trimmed by 2 bases and the J gene end by 4 bases; junction bases not matched to a gene: 8. The CDR3, as DNA: TGCGCCAGCAGCTTAGGGAGCTGGACAGGGGGCACCGGGGAGCTGTTTTTT. This sequence encodes CASSLGSWTGGTGELFF.